Shown below are 32 T cell receptor beta chains from a single sample sequenced in a study of CD8+ T cells in alopecia areata. RNA was extracted and reverse transcribed into cDNA as the sequencing template. Using immunoSEQ multiplex PCR, the repertoire was profiled, and TCRdb retains in-frame clones only, with some absent. The table has 100,000 to 150,000 clones, around 50% seen once. What was sequenced was NKG2D-low CD8+ T cells sorted from blood. These receptors originate from a human donor with alopecia areata.

This clone was seen a handful of times. This chain connects TRBV14 to TRBJ1-2; D is perhaps TRBD1 (6 bases). The CDR3 runs to 16 residues. Germline CDR1 reads SGHDN; CDR2 reads FVKESK. V gave up 3 bases and J gave up 6 bases, with 20 bases separating them. CDR3 sequence (DNA): TGTGCCAGCAGCCAGACCATGGACAGTGCCAGAAATGGCTACACCTTC. Its translation: CASSQTMDSARNGYTF.

The chain carries TRBV5-6 and TRBJ2-7, with D possibly TRBD2 on 6 matching bases. The CDR3 covers 12 residues. Looked up from germline, CDR1 is SGHDT and CDR2 is YYEEEE. Trimming pared 4 bases from V and 3 bases from J, leaving 8 bases between. The CDR3 protein is CASSRGNYEQYF. In DNA, the CDR3 is TGTGCCAGCAGCCGGGGGAACTACGAGCAGTACTTC.

This clone was seen only a few times. The V gene is TRBV5-1, the J gene TRBJ2-1; D unresolved. Germline-derived CDR1 and CDR2 are SGHRS and YFSETQ. The CDR3 has 11 residues. The germline V and J ends were trimmed by 0 bases and 10 bases, with 5 bases remaining between them. The CDR3 DNA reads as TGCGCCAGCAGCTTGGACCAGGAGCAGTTCTTC. Translation: CASSLDQEQFF.

Worth noting for this clone: Other nucleotide sequences in the sample specify the same CDR3. This chain uses TRBV20-1 with TRBJ2-3; the D call may be TRBD1 or TRBD2 (5 bases each). The CDR3 contains 11 residues. The germline gives CDR1 DFQATT, CDR2 SNEGSKA (reference sequence). The ends were cut back, 3 bases at V and 6 bases at J, with 7 bases in the middle. The CDR3 nucleotides read TGCAGTGCTAGCCGGGGCGATACGCAGTATTTT. This codes for CSASRGDTQYF.

The rearrangement joins TRBV30 to TRBJ1-1; a possible D gene is TRBD1 (6 bases). The CDR3 runs 13 residues. Germline CDR1 GTSNPN, CDR2 SVGIG (reference sequence). V lost 6 bases and J 4 bases, leaving 15 bases between the germline ends. CDR3 bases: TGTGCCTGTCGGGGGGGGCGCGGCACTGAAGCTTTCTTT. It specifies CACRGGRGTEAFF.

In its sample, this clone was seen once. CDR3 amino acids: CASSSNYNEQFF. The CDR3 nucleotides are TGTGCCAGCAGCTCGAATTACAATGAGCAGTTCTTC. This chain uses TRBV5-4 with TRBJ2-1; D gene ambiguous. This CDR3 is built from 12 residues. The V and J ends lost 3 bases and 4 bases respectively, with 5 bases between them. Germline assignment: CDR1 SGHNT and CDR2 YYREEE (reference sequence).

This clone appeared once. The chain has TRBV27 and TRBJ2-7; TRBD1 might be the D (6 bases). This CDR3 has 14 amino acids. V was shortened by 6 bases and J by 3 bases, with 15 bases between the two germline ends. The germline V gene encodes CDR1 MNHEY and CDR2 SMNVEV (reference sequence). The CDR3 loop reads CASSQGLAGYEQYF. The CDR3 DNA follows: TGTGCCAGCAGCCAGGGGTTGGCCGGCTACGAGCAGTACTTC.

The CDR3 loop is CATSRLAGDGTDTQYF. The CDR3 DNA is TGTGCCACCAGCAGACTAGCCGGAGATGGCACAGATACGCAGTATTTT. The chain has TRBV15 and TRBJ2-3; maybe TRBD2 (5 bases). The CDR3 contains 16 residues. Trimming cost V 2 bases and J 1 base, with 13 bases left between them. Germline loops: CDR1 LNHNV, CDR2 YYDKDF (reference sequence).

The chain recombines TRBV7-9 with TRBJ2-3, with a tentative D call TRBD2 (5 bases). Germline assignment: CDR1 SEHNR and CDR2 FQNEAQ (reference sequence). The V and J ends lost 5 bases and 2 bases respectively, with 23 bases between them. The CDR3 is made up of 18 amino acids. CDR3 amino acids: CASSPTLISGSSTDTQYF. CDR3 coding DNA: TGTGCCAGCAGCCCAACGCTAATAAGCGGCTCCTCCACAGATACGCAGTATTTT.

The chain carries TRBV29-1 and TRBJ2-7, with D perhaps matching TRBD2 (5 bases). CDR1 and CDR2 from the germline V gene are SQVTM and ANQGSEA. V dropped 6 bases and J dropped 4 bases, with 13 bases sitting between them. The CDR3 is 12 amino acids. Here the CDR3 reads CSVQLDGYEQYF. The CDR3 DNA reads as TGCAGCGTGCAACTAGACGGGTACGAGCAGTACTTC.

There are a few counts of this clone. Other DNA sequences from this sample encode an identical CDR3 as well. The chain recombines TRBV29-1 with TRBJ2-7, with D perhaps TRBD2 (6 bases). Trimming stripped 6 bases from V and 0 bases from J, with 6 bases between. The CDR3 is 11 residues long. Looked up from germline, CDR1 is SQVTM and CDR2 is ANQGSEA. CDR3 coding DNA: TGCAGCGTGGGGGGCTCCTACGAGCAGTACTTC. This codes for CSVGGSYEQYF.

This clone was detected only a few times. J is TRBJ2-5 and V is TRBV29-1; possible D gene TRBD2, 6 bases. The end of the DNA is better explained by TRBJ2-7, so the J call may be wrong. In germline, CDR1 is SQVTM, CDR2 ANQGSEA. The CDR3 length is 12 residues. CDR3 loop: CSVIGSPYEQYF. CDR3 in DNA: TGCAGCGTAATCGGGAGTCCCTACGAGCAGTACTTC.

V and J are TRBV5-6 and TRBJ2-7; 10 nucleotides agree with TRBD1. This CDR3 is 14 amino acids long. V trimming: 3 bases; J trimming: 4 bases; junction bases outside the gene matches: 4. From germline, CDR1 is SGHDT and CDR2 YYEEEE. In nucleotides, the CDR3 is TGTGCCAGCAGCTGGGGGACAGGGGTATACGAGCAGTACTTC. Amino acid sequence: CASSWGTGVYEQYF.

The chain couples TRBV2 to TRBJ2-3; no firm D call. V shed 2 bases and J shed 1 base, with 10 bases lying between them. Germline lookup yields CDR1 SNHLY and CDR2 FYNNEI. The CDR3 has 15 amino acids. The CDR3 is CASSENYRGTDTQYF. CDR3 sequence (DNA): TGTGCCAGCAGTGAAAATTACCGTGGCACAGATACGCAGTATTTT.

This clone has just a few counts. The rearrangement uses TRBV28 and TRBJ2-1, with D unresolved. CDR3 length: 13 residues. Trimming took 3 bases from V and 9 from J, leaving 12 bases between them. Germline-derived CDR1 and CDR2 are MDHEN and SYDVKM. The CDR3 DNA reads TGTGCCAGCAGTTTCTTCAATACGGGTGAGCAGTTCTTC. This translates into CASSFFNTGEQFF.

V usage is TRBV9 and J usage is TRBJ1-1; 9 nucleotides match TRBD1. J lost 10 bases, V lost 0 bases, and 13 bases had no gene match. Germline V CDR1 and CDR2: SGDLS, YYNGEE. The CDR3 has 16 residues. This chain's CDR3 is CASSVGSRTGASGAFF. The CDR3 DNA is TGTGCCAGCAGCGTAGGGTCCCGGACAGGGGCTTCAGGAGCTTTCTTT. Looking up the rest from reference TRBV9 and TRBJ1-1 gives the full variable domain: DSGVTQTPKHLITATGQRVTLRCSPRSGDLSVYWYQQSLDQGLQFLIQYYNGEERAKGNILERFSAQQFPDLHSELNLSSLELGDSALYFCASSVGSRTGASGAFFGQGTRLTVV.

The J gene is TRBJ2-1, the V gene TRBV18; 9 bases agree with TRBD1. Germline assignment: CDR1 KGHSH and CDR2 LQKENI. This CDR3 has 14 residues. J gave up 8 bases and V 6 bases, and 8 bases lay outside the gene matches. The CDR3 sequence: CASSPRTGEDEQFF. In nucleotides, the CDR3 is TGTGCCAGCTCCCCCAGGACAGGGGAGGATGAGCAGTTCTTC.

The sample holds a few counts of this clone. The chain combines TRBV5-1 with TRBJ1-1; D is undetermined. The germline gives CDR1 SGHRS, CDR2 YFSETQ. V was shortened by 0 bases and J by 5 bases, with 17 bases between the two germline ends. The CDR3 is 16 amino acids. CDR3 sequence: CASSLEAVKGNTEAFF. As DNA, the CDR3 is TGCGCCAGCAGCTTGGAAGCAGTTAAGGGAAATACTGAAGCTTTCTTT.

This sequence joins TRBV29-1 and TRBJ2-7, with no clear D. V lost 3 bases and J lost 8, with 11 bases in between. Germline V gene data show CDR1 as SQVTM and CDR2 as ANQGSEA. This CDR3 is built from 11 residues. This CDR3 is CSVDLLAKQYF. The CDR3 DNA is TGCAGCGTTGATCTCCTCGCGAAGCAGTACTTC.

This chain links TRBV29-1 with TRBJ2-4, with D maybe TRBD1 (5 bases). Germline loops: CDR1 SQVTM, CDR2 ANQGSEA. V lost 1 base to trimming and J lost 2 bases, with 9 bases between them. The CDR3 sequence is 14 residues long. CDR3 nucleotide sequence: TGCAGCGTTGAAGGGGGCGCGACCAAAAACATTCAGTACTTC. Protein product: CSVEGGATKNIQYF. The full variable domain, its missing parts supplied by reference TRBV29-1 and TRBJ2-4, is SAVISQKPSRDICQRGTSLTIQCQVDSQVTMMFWYRQQPGQSLTLIATANQGSEATYESGFVIDKFPISRPNLTFSTLTVSNMSPEDSSIYLCSVEGGATKNIQYFGAGTRLSVL.

This chain uses TRBV29-1 with TRBJ2-1; weak D call: TRBD1 (6 bases). CDR1 is SQVTM and CDR2 is ANQGSEA in the germline V gene. V lost 0 bases and J lost 6, with 15 bases in between. The CDR3 totals 15 residues. CDR3 residues: CSVEDLNRVANEQFF. CDR3 coding DNA: TGCAGCGTTGAAGATCTCAACAGGGTTGCCAATGAGCAGTTCTTC.

This sequence joins TRBV5-1 and TRBJ2-7; D is unresolved. Germline CDR1 is SGHRS and CDR2 is YFSETQ. V was shortened by 3 bases and J by 6 bases, with 10 bases between the two germline ends. The CDR3 has 12 residues. CDR3: CASSSGVGEQYF. As DNA, the CDR3 is TGCGCCAGCAGCTCCGGCGTCGGCGAGCAGTACTTC.

The chain carries TRBV29-1 and TRBJ2-3; 7 nucleotides agree with TRBD2. CDR3 length equals 15 residues. Looked up from germline, CDR1 is SQVTM and CDR2 is ANQGSEA. Trimming removed 3 bases from V and 2 bases from J; junction bases left unmatched: 8. CDR3 in amino acids: CSVEGGDGPTDTQYF. Here the CDR3 DNA reads TGCAGCGTTGAGGGGGGGGATGGGCCCACAGATACGCAGTATTTT.

V and J are TRBV30 and TRBJ2-7, with TRBD2 matching 7 bases. Germline V CDR1 and CDR2: GTSNPN, SVGIG (reference sequence). The CDR3 totals 14 residues. The V segment lost 3 bases and the J segment 2 bases; nucleotides outside the gene matches: 7. The CDR3 loop reads CAWSDLADTYEQYF. As DNA, the CDR3 is TGTGCCTGGAGCGATCTAGCGGACACCTACGAGCAGTACTTC.

This clone has just a few counts. The chain has TRBV29-1 and TRBJ1-2, with D tentatively TRBD1 (6 bases). The CDR3 covers 13 residues. Germline assignment: CDR1 SQVTM and CDR2 ANQGSEA. Deletions cut 0 bases from V and 6 bases from J, with 11 bases between. The CDR3 region is CSVEDPRGHGYTF. The CDR3 bases are TGCAGCGTTGAAGATCCCAGGGGACATGGCTACACCTTC.

This clone was observed once. The chain recombines TRBV7-9 with TRBJ2-5, with D unresolved. V shed 1 base and J shed 7 bases, with 13 bases lying between them. Germline V CDR1 and CDR2: SEHNR, FQNEAQ (reference sequence). The CDR3 runs 14 residues. DNA of the CDR3: TGTGCCAGCAGCTTAGATCTGGCCGGGCCGACCCAGTACTTC. Its translation is CASSLDLAGPTQYF.

A few counts support this clone. Distinct nucleotide sequences in the sample also encode this CDR3. The chain carries TRBV30 and TRBJ2-1, with a tentative D call TRBD2 (6 bases). V dropped 3 bases and J dropped 0 bases, with 6 bases sitting between them. This CDR3 is built from 13 residues. In germline, CDR1 is GTSNPN, CDR2 SVGIG (reference sequence). CDR3 protein: CAWSGSSYNEQFF. CDR3 in DNA: TGTGCCTGGAGCGGGAGCTCCTACAATGAGCAGTTCTTC. Supplemented by reference TRBV30 and TRBJ2-1, the full variable domain reads SQTIHQWPATLVQPVGSPLSLECTVEGTSNPNLYWYRQAAGRGLQLLFYSVGIGQISSEVPQNLSASRPQDRQFILSSKKLLLSDSGFYLCAWSGSSYNEQFFGPGTRLTVL.

V and J are TRBV29-1 and TRBJ2-7, with a weak D call TRBD1 (7 bases). CDR1 SQVTM and CDR2 ANQGSEA come from the germline V gene. The CDR3 length is 15 residues. Between the trimmed V and J ends, which lost 5 bases and 3 bases, there was a span of 20 bases. The CDR3 nucleotides are TGCAGCGTTCTTCCTCAGCAGGGGGGTAACTACGAGCAGTACTTC. Protein sequence: CSVLPQQGGNYEQYF.

This sequence joins TRBV29-1 and TRBJ2-3, with D possibly being TRBD1 or TRBD2 (5 bases each). CDR3 length: 13 amino acids. Trimming pared 5 bases from V and 5 bases from J, leaving 14 bases between. Germline values: CDR1 SQVTM, CDR2 ANQGSEA. CDR3 coding DNA: TGCAGCGTTCTCCGGGACGCAGGAGATACGCAGTATTTT. This sequence encodes CSVLRDAGDTQYF.

This clone occurred a few times. The chain combines TRBV14 with TRBJ2-7; 8 bases fit TRBD1. Germline V gives CDR1 SGHDN, CDR2 FVKESK. J lost 2 bases, V lost 8 bases, and 11 bases had no gene match. This CDR3 contains 15 residues. CDR3 in amino acids: CASSISGTGAYEQYF. As DNA, the CDR3 is TGTGCCAGCTCGATTTCCGGGACAGGTGCCTACGAGCAGTACTTC.

This clone has only a few counts. The chain employs TRBV29-1 and TRBJ2-7; D is tentatively TRBD1 or TRBD2 (5 bases each). CDR1 is SQVTM, CDR2 ANQGSEA, per germline. The V and J ends lost 1 base and 2 bases respectively, with 15 bases between them. The CDR3 is 15 amino acids. DNA for the CDR3: TGCAGCGTTGAAGGCGTGGGACGTAACGCCTACGAGCAGTACTTC. It encodes CSVEGVGRNAYEQYF.

This chain connects TRBV4-1 to TRBJ2-1, with D perhaps matching TRBD2 (5 bases). Germline V gene data show CDR1 as MGHRA and CDR2 as YSYEKL. V shed 0 bases and J shed 1 base, with 13 bases lying between them. CDR3 length: 17 amino acids. Here the CDR3 reads CASSQDAFGDSYNEQFF. DNA of the CDR3: TGCGCCAGCAGCCAAGATGCATTCGGGGATTCCTACAATGAGCAGTTCTTC.